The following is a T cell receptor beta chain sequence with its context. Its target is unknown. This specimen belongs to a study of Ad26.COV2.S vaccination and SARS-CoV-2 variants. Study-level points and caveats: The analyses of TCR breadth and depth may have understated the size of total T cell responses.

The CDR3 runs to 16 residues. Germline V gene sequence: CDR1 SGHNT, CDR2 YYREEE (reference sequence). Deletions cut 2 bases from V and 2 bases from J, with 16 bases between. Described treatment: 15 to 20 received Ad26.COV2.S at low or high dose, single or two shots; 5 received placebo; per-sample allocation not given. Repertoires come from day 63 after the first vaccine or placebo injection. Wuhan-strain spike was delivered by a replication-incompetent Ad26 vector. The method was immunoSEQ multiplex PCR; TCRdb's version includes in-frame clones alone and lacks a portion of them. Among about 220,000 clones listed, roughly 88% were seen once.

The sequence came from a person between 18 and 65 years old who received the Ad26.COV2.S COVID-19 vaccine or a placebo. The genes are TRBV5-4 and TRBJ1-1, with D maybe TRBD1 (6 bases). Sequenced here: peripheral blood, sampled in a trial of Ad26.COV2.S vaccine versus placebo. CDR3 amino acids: CASSLRRGAGNTEAFF. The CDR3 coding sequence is TGTGCCAGCAGCTTACGTCGGGGGGCCGGAAACACTGAAGCTTTCTTT.